The clone carrying this T cell receptor beta chain was seen many times. Its specificity is unknown. The data were taken from a study of CD8+CD57+ T cells in acquired aplastic anemia. About the research overall: Isolated CD4+ and CD8+ cells, once sorted, yielded DNA averaging around 3.3 ug. Findings and limits, study-wide: A significant difference in CD8+ Simpson's diversity between patients and controls was not found.

Patients who underwent sequencing had shown CD8+CD57+ cell expansion by flow cytometry. Every one of the patients had aplastic anemia (severe, acquired). TCR beta VDJ and CDR3 profiling used genomic DNA as template. From the reads, TCRdb called clonotypes with MiXCR, one entry per CDR3 protein. The table records roughly 280,000 distinct CDR3 sequences, 45% to 65% of them present only once. The TCR originated in a human donor with aplastic anemia. Sequenced input: sorted CD4+, CD8+, or CD8+CD57+ T cells (not recorded which) from PBMCs.

CDR3 sequence reads: CASSEGTGGYYGYTF. The CDR3 region has the DNA TGTGCCAGCAGTGAGGGGACAGGGGGTTACTATGGCTACACCTTC. The V call is TRBV6-1, the J call TRBJ1-2; TRBD1 matches 11 bases. The CDR3 sequence is 15 residues long. V dropped 3 bases and J dropped 3; count of bases not matched to a gene: 3. The germline V gene encodes CDR1 MNHNS and CDR2 SASEGT.